This TCR beta chain derives from a study of blood T cell repertoires in COVID-19. At the level of the study: Samples came from the United States, Italy and Spain, spanning acute and convalescent COVID-19. PBMCs, B-cell-depleted T cells, or T cells provided the cDNA or gDNA that made up the material.

Some clones are missing from TCRdb's copy, which holds only in-frame ones; the method was immunoSEQ multiplex PCR. The table lists 250,000 to 350,000 clones, approximately 85% of them singletons. There are 12 residues in the CDR3. V lost 7 bases, J lost 8 bases, and 14 bases lay in between. Allocation to cohorts depended on clinical history reported by the participants. The study counted Cohort 3 donors as recovered given two negative PCRs, clearance, or symptom resolution. This sequence joins TRBV12-3 or TRBV12-4 and TRBJ1-2; possible D gene TRBD1, 6 bases. The sequence was collected from a woman in her 30s who had recovered from COVID-19. Input material: PBMCs or T cells enriched from blood (not recorded which). The CDR3 bases are TGTGCCAGCACCTCTTCCGGGACAGGCTACACCTTC. It encodes CASTSSGTGYTF.